Listed below are T cell receptor beta chains from one sample, sequenced in a study of blood T cell repertoires in COVID-19. Clones were sequenced by immunoSEQ multiplex PCR, and TCRdb holds only the in-frame ones, with some missing. Among a few hundred thousand clones listed, roughly four fifths were seen once. The sample comprised peripheral blood. These receptors all stem from a person aged 70 to 85 with COVID-19, enrolled during active disease. Each CDR3 is given with its conserved first and last residue. Each record gives: clone size, V gene, D gene, J gene, CDR3 DNA, CDR3 protein. A D gene is named only where the DNA matches it firmly. Size is stated for part of the rows, as once, few or many counts, or as a class when the clone is expanded.

>NA|TRBV14|NA|TRBJ1-3
TGTGCCAGCAGCCCCCCCAACCGGGGGAGGGGAAACACCATATATTTT
CASSPPNRGRGNTIYF
>few|TRBV5-1|NA|TRBJ1-2
TGCGCCAGCAGCTGGACCTCCCAGGGCCTGGGAGGCTACACCTTC
CASSWTSQGLGGYTF
>NA|TRBV4-1|TRBD1|TRBJ1-3
TGCGCCAGCAGCCAAGGGACAGGGGGCCTGGGAAACACCATATATTTT
CASSQGTGGLGNTIYF
>NA|TRBV10-3|NA|TRBJ2-7
TGTGCCATCAGTGAGTCAGGGGCATTCTCCTACGAGCAGTACTTC
CAISESGAFSYEQYF
>NA|TRBV6-1|NA|TRBJ2-5
TGTGCCAGCAGTGAACAGACAGGCGGGACCCAGTACTTC
CASSEQTGGTQYF
>NA|TRBV30|TRBD1|TRBJ1-1
TGTGCCTGGAGGCAGACAGGGTGGACTGAAGCTTTCTTT
CAWRQTGWTEAFF
>NA|TRBV2|TRBD2|TRBJ2-5
TGTGCCAGCAGGTGGACTAGCGGGAGCGGACAGACCCAGTACTTC
CASRWTSGSGQTQYF
>NA|TRBV6-2/TRBV6-3|NA|TRBJ1-1
TGTGCCAGCAGTTTCCACAGGGTTGTGATCACTGAAGCTTTCTTT
CASSFHRVVITEAFF
>NA|TRBV6-2/TRBV6-3|TRBD2|TRBJ2-2
TGTGCCAGCAGTTATGGGCTAGCGGCAACCGGGGAGCTGTTTTTT
CASSYGLAATGELFF
>NA|TRBV6-4|NA|TRBJ1-6
TGTGCCAGCAGTGAGCTGACAGGACGCAATTCACCCCTCCACTTT
CASSELTGRNSPLHF
>NA|TRBV29-1|NA|TRBJ1-1
TGCAGCGGGGGGGTTGGAGTGGACACTGAAGCTTTCTTT
CSGGVGVDTEAFF
>NA|TRBV2|TRBD1|TRBJ1-3
TGTGCCAGCAGTGGCGGACAGGGATACACCATATATTTT
CASSGGQGYTIYF
>NA|TRBV12-3/TRBV12-4|NA|TRBJ2-7
TGTGCCAGCAGTTTATTCGCGACCTACGAGCAGTACTTC
CASSLFATYEQYF
>NA|TRBV9|TRBD1|TRBJ1-2
TGTGCCAGCAGCGTGCTAACAGGGGGCATTGGCTATGGCTACACCTTC
CASSVLTGGIGYGYTF
>NA|TRBV4-1|NA|TRBJ2-7
TGCGCCAGCAGCCAAGAACGTCATCGGCTAGGTAGCTCCTACGAGCAGTACTTC
CASSQERHRLGSSYEQYF
>NA|TRBV4-1|NA|TRBJ2-1
TGCGCCAGCAGCGGCCCAGGGTTCTTC
CASSGPGFF
>once|TRBV12-3/TRBV12-4|NA|TRBJ2-7
TGTGCCAGCAGTTTAACACCAACCTACGAGCAGTACTTC
CASSLTPTYEQYF
>few|TRBV11-2|NA|TRBJ2-4
TGTGCCAGCAGCTTAATGGGCGGGTTAGGGAACATTCAGTACTTC
CASSLMGGLGNIQYF
>NA|TRBV4-3|NA|TRBJ1-3
TGCGCCAGCAGCCAAGATCCGGGGTCGGGAAACACCATATATTTT
CASSQDPGSGNTIYF
>NA|TRBV10-3|TRBD2|TRBJ2-2
TGTGCCATCAGTACCCGGGACTATACCGGGGAGCTGTTTTTT
CAISTRDYTGELFF
>NA|TRBV29-1|TRBD2|TRBJ2-5
TGCAGCGTTGGGGCTAGCGGGGGTGTAGAGACCCAGTACTTC
CSVGASGGVETQYF
>NA|TRBV29-1|NA|TRBJ2-1
TGCAGCGTTGAATTTGGGAAGGTAGCGGTACCATACAATGAGCAGTTCTTC
CSVEFGKVAVPYNEQFF
>few|TRBV6-2/TRBV6-3|NA|TRBJ2-7
TGTGCCAGCAGCCTCGTGGGCGCTCCTCGCTCCTACGAGCAGTACTTC
CASSLVGAPRSYEQYF
>few|TRBV28|NA|TRBJ2-7
TGTGCCAGCAGTCTCCAGGGGCTAAGGGAGCAGTACTTC
CASSLQGLREQYF
>NA|TRBV6-5|NA|TRBJ2-5
TGTGCCAGCACCGGGGGGCCCAAGGAGACCCAGTACTTC
CASTGGPKETQYF
>few|TRBV4-3|NA|TRBJ1-2
TGCGCCAGCAGCCAAGATCAGGGTTTAGGGGGCTACACCTTC
CASSQDQGLGGYTF
>few|TRBV7-2|TRBD2|TRBJ2-5
TGTGCCAGCAGCTTCGGTCTAGCGGTGGATGAGACCCAGTACTTC
CASSFGLAVDETQYF
>NA|TRBV7-9|NA|TRBJ2-3
TGTGCCAGCAGCTTAACCTCAGGGGATACGCAGTATTTT
CASSLTSGDTQYF
>NA|TRBV5-6|TRBD1|TRBJ1-6
TGTGCCAGCGGACAGGGGAGATCTTCACCCCTCCACTTT
CASGQGRSSPLHF
>NA|TRBV7-2|TRBD1|TRBJ1-3
TGTGCCAGCAGGGAAACAGGGGGCGGTGCCACCATATATTTT
CASRETGGGATIYF
>few|TRBV6-6|TRBD1|TRBJ1-4
TGTGCCAGCAGTCGTGGGACAGGGGGTTATGGTAATGAAAAACTGTTTTTT
CASSRGTGGYGNEKLFF
>NA|TRBV19|NA|TRBJ1-3
TGTGCCAGTGTTACCCGGAGCTCTGGAAACACCATATATTTT
CASVTRSSGNTIYF
>NA|TRBV5-1|TRBD2|TRBJ2-5
TGCGCCAGCAGCTGGAATACGGGAGGACGGGAGACCCAGTACTTC
CASSWNTGGRETQYF
>NA|TRBV5-1|NA|TRBJ1-2
TGCGCCAGCAGCTTGAGTTCGGGAGGCCAGAGTATCTATGGCTACACCTTC
CASSLSSGGQSIYGYTF
>once|TRBV6-4|TRBD2|TRBJ2-3
TGTGCCAGCAGTGACTCTGCGGGAGGGCCAGATACGCAGTATTTT
CASSDSAGGPDTQYF
>NA|TRBV3-1/TRBV3-2|TRBD2|TRBJ2-1
TGTGCCAGCAGCCAGACTAGCGGGAGATCCTACAATGAGCAGTTCTTC
CASSQTSGRSYNEQFF
>NA|TRBV19|NA|TRBJ1-2
TGTGCCAGTAGTATGCCAGGATTGTATGGCTACACCTTC
CASSMPGLYGYTF
>once|TRBV28|TRBD2|TRBJ2-1
TGTGCCAGCAGTGACCCGGGACTAGGCGGTAATGAGCAGTTCTTC
CASSDPGLGGNEQFF
>NA|TRBV3-1/TRBV3-2|NA|TRBJ2-7
TGTGCCAGCAGCCCGCACAGTAACCTAGGGGTGACCTTCTACGAGCAGTACTTC
CASSPHSNLGVTFYEQYF
>NA|TRBV11-3|TRBD1|TRBJ2-2
TGTGCCAGCAGCTTGACAGGGGGTTTCGGCACCGGGGAGCTGTTTTTT
CASSLTGGFGTGELFF
>NA|TRBV13|NA|TRBJ2-1
TGTGCCAGCAGCTTACTAGTAAGTTTTTATGAGCAGTTCTTC
CASSLLVSFYEQFF
>NA|TRBV5-1|NA|TRBJ2-7
TGCGCCAGCAGCTTGGGTGGGGCCGAGCAGTACTTC
CASSLGGAEQYF
>NA|TRBV19|TRBD1|TRBJ2-2
TGTGCCAGTAATCCTACAGGGGGCGGTGGGGGCACCGGGGAGCTGTTTTTT
CASNPTGGGGGTGELFF
>NA|TRBV5-4|TRBD1|TRBJ2-5
TGTGCCAGCAGCCGCCGGGACAGAAACCAAGAGACCCAGTACTTC
CASSRRDRNQETQYF
>few|TRBV6-4|NA|TRBJ2-2
TGTGCCAGTTCCCAGGGTCCGAACACCGGGGAGCTGTTTTTT
CASSQGPNTGELFF
>NA|TRBV7-2|NA|TRBJ1-1
TGTGCCAGCAGCTTAGGTTCCGGGAACACTGAAGCTTTCTTT
CASSLGSGNTEAFF
>NA|TRBV30|NA|TRBJ1-1
TGTGCCTGGAGTACGGAGGGTTGGACTGAAGCTTTCTTT
CAWSTEGWTEAFF
>NA|TRBV2|TRBD1|TRBJ1-2
TGTGCCAGCAGGGACAGGGTCCCCTATGGCTACACCTTC
CASRDRVPYGYTF
>NA|TRBV28|NA|TRBJ2-5
TGTGCCAGCAGTTTTCTGACAGGTACTCAAGAGACCCAGTACTTC
CASSFLTGTQETQYF
>NA|TRBV7-3|NA|TRBJ1-5
TGTGCCAGCAGCTTTCAACGAGGGAATCAGCCCCAGCATTTT
CASSFQRGNQPQHF
>NA|TRBV11-2|NA|TRBJ2-3
TGTGCCAGCAGCTTAGGGAGCGGACCTAGCACAGATACGCAGTATTTT
CASSLGSGPSTDTQYF
>NA|TRBV7-9|TRBD2|TRBJ2-7
TGTGCCAGCAGCTTGAAGGGGACTAGCGGGACCGACTACGAGCAGTACTTC
CASSLKGTSGTDYEQYF
>NA|TRBV4-1|NA|TRBJ1-2
TGCGCCAGCAGCCAAGACGGCGGCGGGGGATTTGCTGGCTACACCTTC
CASSQDGGGGFAGYTF
>NA|TRBV4-3|TRBD2|TRBJ2-1
TGCGCCAGCAGCCAAGGGAGCCTAGCGGGGGGGAGCTCCTACAATGAGCAGTTCTTC
CASSQGSLAGGSSYNEQFF
>NA|TRBV19|NA|TRBJ1-5
TGTGCCAGTAGTATTCGGGGGGGTGGTCAGCCCCAGCATTTT
CASSIRGGGQPQHF